Shown below are 16 T cell receptor beta chains from a single sample sequenced in a study of cytomegalovirus exposure and HLA in healthy donors. PCR was performed using 60 Vbeta and 13 Jbeta primers. Libraries were prepared by immunoSEQ multiplex PCR; TCRdb keeps only in-frame clonotypes and omits some of them. The data show 85,000 to 95,000 clones, with less than 80% seen just once and about a fifth held by the top ten. Sequenced sample: PBMCs. These receptors originate from a man younger than 45 in good health and CMV-seropositive.

The J gene is TRBJ2-7, the V gene TRBV9; 9 bases match TRBD1. The V segment lost 0 bases and the J segment 5 bases; nucleotides outside the gene matches: 6. Germline V lookup: CDR1 SGDLS, CDR2 YYNGEE. The length of the CDR3 is 15 residues. The DNA for the CDR3 is TGTGCCAGCAGCGTAGCTACCGGACAGGGGAACGAGCAGTACTTC. This translates into CASSVATGQGNEQYF.

The chain is built from TRBV7-3 and TRBJ2-7; D is possibly TRBD2 (7 bases). The CDR3 length is 16 residues. Deletions cut 2 bases from V and 5 bases from J, with 19 bases between. Germline V CDR1 and CDR2: SGHTA, FQGTGA. CDR3 residues: CASSLGGAGAPHEQYF. The CDR3 nucleotides are TGTGCCAGCAGCTTAGGTGGGGCGGGGGCCCCCCACGAGCAGTACTTC.

The chain combines TRBV27 with TRBJ1-1; D may be TRBD1 (5 bases). Trimming pared 7 bases from V and 1 base from J, leaving 19 bases between. This CDR3 is 16 amino acids long. In germline, CDR1 is MNHEY, CDR2 SMNVEV (reference sequence). CDR3 region: CASIPGWSQENTEAFF. The DNA of the CDR3 is TGTGCCAGCATCCCCGGATGGTCACAGGAGAACACTGAAGCTTTCTTT.

This clone was counted between two and nine times. The chain couples TRBV10-3 to TRBJ2-5, with TRBD2 matching 11 bases. V lost 10 bases, J lost 5 bases, and 9 bases stayed unmatched. The CDR3 runs to 14 residues. CDR1 is ENHRY and CDR2 is SYGVKD in the germline V gene. The CDR3 region has the DNA TGTGCCACCGTAGCGGGAGGGCCAAGGGAGACCCAGTACTTC. Translation: CATVAGGPRETQYF.

The chain recombines TRBV5-1 with TRBJ2-7; 10 nucleotides agree with TRBD1. This CDR3 has 16 amino acids. Per germline, CDR1 SGHRS and CDR2 YFSETQ. V shed 0 bases, J shed 5 bases, and the junction held 8 bases outside the gene matches. The CDR3 sequence: CASSLVGTGEFNEQYF. The CDR3 region has the DNA TGCGCCAGCAGCTTGGTAGGGACAGGGGAATTCAACGAGCAGTACTTC.

The chain couples TRBV15 to TRBJ2-7; 9 nucleotides align to TRBD1. CDR1 is LNHNV and CDR2 is YYDKDF in the germline V gene (reference sequence). This CDR3 region has 16 residues. V dropped 0 bases and J dropped 3; count of bases not matched to a gene: 6. The CDR3 DNA reads as TGTGCCACCAGCAGAGATATAGGGACAGGGTTCTACGAGCAGTACTTC. Translated, it gives CATSRDIGTGFYEQYF.

This chain joins TRBV5-1 and TRBJ2-1, with 10 positions matching TRBD2. V lost 6 bases to trimming and J lost 8 bases; unmatched junction nucleotides: 8. The length of the CDR3 is 14 residues. Germline CDR1 SGHRS, CDR2 YFSETQ. The CDR3 region has the DNA TGCGCCAGCAACAGCGGGGGGGCCCTGGATGAGCAGTTCTTC. It encodes CASNSGGALDEQFF.

This chain's CDR3 is CSVEIEGNYEQYF. The DNA of the CDR3 is TGCAGCGTTGAAATCGAGGGTAACTACGAGCAGTACTTC. The rearrangement joins TRBV29-1 to TRBJ2-7; tentatively, D is TRBD2 (5 bases). Trimming took 2 bases from V and 3 from J, leaving 11 bases between them. Germline lookup yields CDR1 SQVTM and CDR2 ANQGSEA. The CDR3 has 13 residues.

The chain has TRBV30 and TRBJ1-1; possibly TRBD1 for D (6 bases). The CDR3 has 15 amino acids. From germline, CDR1 is GTSNPN and CDR2 SVGIG (reference sequence). Trimming left V 0 bases short and J 1 base short, with 12 bases between. CDR3 nucleotides: TGTGCCTGGAGTGTAGGGGGATTGGGGAACACTGAAGCTTTCTTT. Amino acids: CAWSVGGLGNTEAFF.

This rearrangement joins TRBV6-1 to TRBJ2-3, with 8 bases matching TRBD2. Germline V gene data show CDR1 as MNHNS and CDR2 as SASEGT. This CDR3 comprises 15 residues. The J segment lost 0 bases and the V segment lost 7 bases, leaving 6 bases of the junction unmatched. The DNA of the CDR3 is TGTGCCAGCACCGGACTAGCCGGAAGCACAGATACGCAGTATTTT. It specifies CASTGLAGSTDTQYF.

The chain combines TRBV30 with TRBJ2-5, with 10 bases lining up with TRBD1. Matching the DNA end better, TRBJ2-7 makes the J call doubtful. Looked up from germline, CDR1 is GTSNPN and CDR2 is SVGIG (reference sequence). The CDR3 length is 13 residues. The CDR3, as DNA: TGTGCCTGGAGGGACAGGGGGGTCTACGAGCAGTACTTC. The encoded protein is CAWRDRGVYEQYF.

This clone was seen more than once but under ten times. The V and J genes are TRBV2 and TRBJ2-7, with 9 nucleotides matching TRBD1. V lost 8 bases to trimming and J lost 5 bases; unmatched junction nucleotides: 7. The V gene's germline CDR1 is SNHLY and CDR2 FYNNEI. The CDR3 covers 13 residues. DNA of the CDR3: TGTGCCAGCTCCCGGGACAGGGTCAACGAGCAGTACTTC. This translates into CASSRDRVNEQYF.

The gene calls are TRBV30 and TRBJ2-7; perhaps TRBD1 as D (6 bases). This CDR3 contains 13 residues. The V end was cut by 2 bases, the J end by 6 bases, with 14 bases between. Germline-derived CDR1 and CDR2 are GTSNPN and SVGIG (reference sequence). This CDR3 reads CAWSTGSYGEQYF. The CDR3, as DNA: TGTGCCTGGAGTACAGGGTCATATGGCGAGCAGTACTTC.

The genes are TRBV4-2 and TRBJ2-5; TRBD2 agrees at 12 bases. The germline V gene encodes CDR1 LGHNA and CDR2 YNFKEQ. V trimming: 4 bases; J trimming: 5 bases; junction bases outside the gene matches: 5. The CDR3 runs to 15 residues. CDR3 in DNA: TGTGCCAGCAGCCTTACTAGCGGGAGGTGGGAGACCCAGTACTTC. Its protein product is CASSLTSGRWETQYF.

In this sample, this clone turned up a few times. The rearrangement uses TRBV5-4 and TRBJ1-1, with D perhaps matching TRBD1 (5 bases). This CDR3 has 12 residues. The germline V gene encodes CDR1 SGHNT and CDR2 YYREEE (reference sequence). V lost 0 bases to trimming and J lost 8 bases, with 8 bases between them. The CDR3 reads CASSLVPGEAFF. For the CDR3, the DNA is TGTGCCAGCAGCTTGGTCCCAGGGGAAGCTTTCTTT.

The V gene is TRBV7-9, the J gene TRBJ1-2; D is uncertain. Trimming took 6 bases from V and 0 from J, leaving 8 bases between them. There are 13 residues in the CDR3. Germline V gene data show CDR1 as SEHNR and CDR2 as FQNEAQ (reference sequence). CDR3: CASRETANYGYTF. For the CDR3, the DNA is TGTGCCAGCAGGGAAACAGCTAACTATGGCTACACCTTC.